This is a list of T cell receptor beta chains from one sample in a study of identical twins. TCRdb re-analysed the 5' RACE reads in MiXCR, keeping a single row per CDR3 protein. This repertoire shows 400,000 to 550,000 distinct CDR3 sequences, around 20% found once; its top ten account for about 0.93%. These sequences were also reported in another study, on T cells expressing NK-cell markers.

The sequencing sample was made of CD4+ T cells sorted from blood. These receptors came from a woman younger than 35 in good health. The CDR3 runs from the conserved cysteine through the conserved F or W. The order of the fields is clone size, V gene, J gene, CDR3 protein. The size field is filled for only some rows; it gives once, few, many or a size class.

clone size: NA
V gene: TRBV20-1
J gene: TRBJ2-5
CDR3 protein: CSAKRASAETQYF

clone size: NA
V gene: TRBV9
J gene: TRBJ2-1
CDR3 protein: CASSEGTPISYNEQFF

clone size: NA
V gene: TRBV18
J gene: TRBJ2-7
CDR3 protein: CASSPGRGGYEQYF

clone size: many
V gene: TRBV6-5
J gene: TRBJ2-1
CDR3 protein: CASSYSMVGPSDNEQFF

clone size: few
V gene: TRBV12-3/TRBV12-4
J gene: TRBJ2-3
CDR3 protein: CASSIWASGEYTQYF

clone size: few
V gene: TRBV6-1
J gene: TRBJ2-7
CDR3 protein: CASSKSTWAGSSYEQYF

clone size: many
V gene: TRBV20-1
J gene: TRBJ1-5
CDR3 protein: CSARGAGGAGNQPQHF

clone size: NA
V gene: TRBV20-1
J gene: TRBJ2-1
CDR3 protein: CSVGGGGSNEQFF

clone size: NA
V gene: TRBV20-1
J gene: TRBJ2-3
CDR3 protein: CSARDLPGALSQYF

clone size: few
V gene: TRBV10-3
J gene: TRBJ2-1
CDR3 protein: CAISEPPRNEQFF

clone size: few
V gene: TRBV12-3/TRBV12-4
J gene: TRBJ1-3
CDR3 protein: CASTHPSGNTIYF

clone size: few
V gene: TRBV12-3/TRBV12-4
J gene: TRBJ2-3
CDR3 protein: CASTDSGDTQYF

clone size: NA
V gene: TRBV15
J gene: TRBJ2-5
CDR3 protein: CATSRDKGRTQYF

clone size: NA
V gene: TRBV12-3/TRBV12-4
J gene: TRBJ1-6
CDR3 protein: CASSGQHAYNSPLHF

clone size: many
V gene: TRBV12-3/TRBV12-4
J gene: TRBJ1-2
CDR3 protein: CASSFPQGGGYTF

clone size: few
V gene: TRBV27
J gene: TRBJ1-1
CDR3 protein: CASSLDRTATEAFF

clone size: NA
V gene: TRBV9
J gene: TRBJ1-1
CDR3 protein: CASSVAWGGAEAFF

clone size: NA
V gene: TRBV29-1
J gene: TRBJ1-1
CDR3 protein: CSGRRILNTEAFF

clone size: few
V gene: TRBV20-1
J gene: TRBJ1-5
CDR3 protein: CSAQQGDQPQHF

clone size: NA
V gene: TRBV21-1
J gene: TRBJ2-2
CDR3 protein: CASSLRAAGELFF

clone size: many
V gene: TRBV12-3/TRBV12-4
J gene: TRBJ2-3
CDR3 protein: CASSLYRVWGADTQYF

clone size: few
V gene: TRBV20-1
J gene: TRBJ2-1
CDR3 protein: CSARAGTGEQFF

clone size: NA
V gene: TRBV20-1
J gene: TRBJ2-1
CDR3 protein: CSALTSGSKNEQFF

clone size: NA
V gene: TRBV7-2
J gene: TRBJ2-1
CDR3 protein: CASSTSVGEQFF

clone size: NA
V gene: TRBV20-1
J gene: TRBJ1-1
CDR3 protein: CSAPETGENTEAFF

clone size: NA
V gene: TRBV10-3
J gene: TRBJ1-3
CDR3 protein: CAVHPSSGNTIYF

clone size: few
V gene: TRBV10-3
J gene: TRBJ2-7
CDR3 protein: CAIGRDGLIEQYF

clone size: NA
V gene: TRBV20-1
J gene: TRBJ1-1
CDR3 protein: CSASQTGVNTEAFF

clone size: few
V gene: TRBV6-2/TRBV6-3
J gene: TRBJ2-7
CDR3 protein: CATLSGPSGYEQYF

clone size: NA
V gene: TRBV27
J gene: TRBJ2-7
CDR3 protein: CASRIPSSGRAYEQYF

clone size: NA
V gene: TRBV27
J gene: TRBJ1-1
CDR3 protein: CASQAGQGLGTEAFF

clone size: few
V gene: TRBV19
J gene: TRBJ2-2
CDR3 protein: CASSRQGRKTGELFF

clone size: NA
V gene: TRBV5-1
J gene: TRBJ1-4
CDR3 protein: CASSLLTGGSEKLFF

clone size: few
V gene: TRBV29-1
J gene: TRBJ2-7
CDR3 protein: CSVGASGGLYEQYF

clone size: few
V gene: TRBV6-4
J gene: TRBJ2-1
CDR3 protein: CASNPDGSRYNEQFF

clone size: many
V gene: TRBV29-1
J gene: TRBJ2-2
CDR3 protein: CSVRTGLVRELFF

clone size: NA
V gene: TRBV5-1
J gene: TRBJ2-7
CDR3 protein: CASSLGQDRYEQYF

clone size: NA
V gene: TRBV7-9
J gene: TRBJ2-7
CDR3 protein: CASSPQMSGPYEQYF

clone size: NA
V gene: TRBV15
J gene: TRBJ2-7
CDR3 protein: CATSTNTGPPEGQYF

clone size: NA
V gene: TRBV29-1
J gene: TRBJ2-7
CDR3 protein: CSAGDTRSYEQYF

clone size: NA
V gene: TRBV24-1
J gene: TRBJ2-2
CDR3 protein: CAAGTGRTGELFF

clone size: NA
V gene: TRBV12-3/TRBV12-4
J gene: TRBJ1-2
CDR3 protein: CASSSGRTGYTF

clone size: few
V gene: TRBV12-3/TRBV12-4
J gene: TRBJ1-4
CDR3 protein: CASSPALKLFF

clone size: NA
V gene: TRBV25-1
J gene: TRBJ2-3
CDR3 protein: CASSEPSKDTQYF